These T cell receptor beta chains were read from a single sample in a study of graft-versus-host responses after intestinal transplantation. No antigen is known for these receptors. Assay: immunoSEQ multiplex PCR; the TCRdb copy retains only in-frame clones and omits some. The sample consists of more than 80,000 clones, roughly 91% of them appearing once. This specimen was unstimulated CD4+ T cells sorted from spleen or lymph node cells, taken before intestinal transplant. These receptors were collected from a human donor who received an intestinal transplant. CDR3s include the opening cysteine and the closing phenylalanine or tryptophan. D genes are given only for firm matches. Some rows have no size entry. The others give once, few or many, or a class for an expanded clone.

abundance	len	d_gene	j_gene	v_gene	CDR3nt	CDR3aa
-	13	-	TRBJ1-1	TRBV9	TGTGCCAGCAGCTCGAGTCCCCACACTGAAGCTTTCTTT	CASSSSPHTEAFF
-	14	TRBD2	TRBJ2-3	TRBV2	TGTGCCAGCAGTGAAAAGCGGGGGTCGGATACGCAGTATTTT	CASSEKRGSDTQYF
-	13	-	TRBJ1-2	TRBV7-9	TGTGCCAGCAGCTTAGGCGCTAACTATGGCTACACCTTC	CASSLGANYGYTF
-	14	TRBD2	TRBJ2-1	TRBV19	TGTGCCAGTAAACCGGGAGGGCCGGGAAATGAGCAGTTCTTC	CASKPGGPGNEQFF
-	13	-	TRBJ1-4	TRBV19	TGTGCCAGTAGTACAAGGACAGAGGAAAAACTGTTTTTT	CASSTRTEEKLFF
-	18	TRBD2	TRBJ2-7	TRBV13	TGTGCCAGCAGCTTAGGGGTTCATCTAGCGGGTTTCCCCTACGAGCAGTACTTC	CASSLGVHLAGFPYEQYF
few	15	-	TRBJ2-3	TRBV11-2	TGTGCCAGCAGCTTAGGAGTACTAGCCACAGATACGCAGTATTTT	CASSLGVLATDTQYF
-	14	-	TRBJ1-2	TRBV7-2	TGTGCCAGCAGCCCACATACAGGGAACTATGGCTACACCTTC	CASSPHTGNYGYTF
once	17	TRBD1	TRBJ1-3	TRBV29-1	TGCAGCGTTGTTGCTCCGGGACAGGGTCTACCTGGAAACACCATATATTTT	CSVVAPGQGLPGNTIYF
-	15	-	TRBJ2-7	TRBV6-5	TGTGCCAGCAGTTACTCAAGTTCAGGCTCCTACGAGCAGTACTTC	CASSYSSSGSYEQYF
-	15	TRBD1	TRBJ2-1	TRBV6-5	TGTGCCAGCAGCCGGGGACAGGGGCTGAACAATGAGCAGTTCTTC	CASSRGQGLNNEQFF
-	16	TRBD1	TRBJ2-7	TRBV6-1	TGTGCCAGCAGTGGTCCAGCGGGACAGGGTTTCTACGAGCAGTACTTC	CASSGPAGQGFYEQYF
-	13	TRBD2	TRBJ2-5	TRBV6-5	TGTGCCAGCAGTTGGACTAGCCAAGAGACCCAGTACTTC	CASSWTSQETQYF
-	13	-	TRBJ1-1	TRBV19	TGTGCCAGTAGTATGATACAGAACACTGAAGCTTTCTTT	CASSMIQNTEAFF
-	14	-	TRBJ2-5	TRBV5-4	TGTGCCAGCAGCTTGGAGGGAGACCAAGAGACCCAGTACTTC	CASSLEGDQETQYF
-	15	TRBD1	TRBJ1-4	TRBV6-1	TGTGCCAGCAGTGTCGGACAGGCACCAAATGAAAAACTGTTTTTT	CASSVGQAPNEKLFF
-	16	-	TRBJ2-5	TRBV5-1	TGCGCCAGCAGCTTGCGCGAGGTCGACAGCCAAGAGACCCAGTACTTC	CASSLREVDSQETQYF